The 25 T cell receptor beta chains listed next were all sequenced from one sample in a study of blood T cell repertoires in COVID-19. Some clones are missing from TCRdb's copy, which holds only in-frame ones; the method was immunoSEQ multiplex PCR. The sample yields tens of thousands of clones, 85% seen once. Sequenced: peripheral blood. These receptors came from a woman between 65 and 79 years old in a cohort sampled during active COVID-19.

The CDR3 DNA is TGCAGCGTTGGCCAGGGACAATACTACGAGCAGTACTTC. Its protein product is CSVGQGQYYEQYF. The genes are TRBV29-1 and TRBJ2-7; the D gene is possibly TRBD1 (6 bases). This CDR3 contains 13 residues. Per the germline V gene, CDR1 is SQVTM and CDR2 is ANQGSEA. The V and J ends lost 4 bases and 3 bases respectively, with 13 bases between them.

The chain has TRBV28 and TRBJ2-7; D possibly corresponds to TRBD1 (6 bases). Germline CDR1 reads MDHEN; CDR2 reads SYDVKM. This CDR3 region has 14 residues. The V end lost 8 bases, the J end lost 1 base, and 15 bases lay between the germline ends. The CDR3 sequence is CASRGAGDSYEQYF. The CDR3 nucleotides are TGTGCCAGCCGAGGGGCAGGGGATTCCTACGAGCAGTACTTC.

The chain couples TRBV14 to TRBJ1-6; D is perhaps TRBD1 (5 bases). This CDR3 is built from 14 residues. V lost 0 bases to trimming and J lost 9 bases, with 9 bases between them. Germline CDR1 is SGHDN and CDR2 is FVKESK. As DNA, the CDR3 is TGTGCCAGCAGCCAAGACCGACAGTTTTCACCCCTCCACTTT. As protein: CASSQDRQFSPLHF.

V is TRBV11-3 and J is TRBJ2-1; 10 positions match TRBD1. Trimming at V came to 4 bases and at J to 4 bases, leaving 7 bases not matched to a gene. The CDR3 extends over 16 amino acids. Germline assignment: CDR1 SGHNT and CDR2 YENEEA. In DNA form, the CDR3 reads TGTGCCAGCAGCTCAGGGACAGGGGCAGGTTACAATGAGCAGTTCTTC. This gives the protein CASSSGTGAGYNEQFF.

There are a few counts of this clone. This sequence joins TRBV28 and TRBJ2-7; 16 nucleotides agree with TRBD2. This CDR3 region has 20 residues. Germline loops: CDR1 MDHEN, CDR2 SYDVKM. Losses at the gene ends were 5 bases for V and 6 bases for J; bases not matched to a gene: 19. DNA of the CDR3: TGTGCCAGCAGTCTCCCCCTGCTAAGCGGGGGGACTAGCGGGAGGGGCGAGCAGTACTTC. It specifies CASSLPLLSGGTSGRGEQYF. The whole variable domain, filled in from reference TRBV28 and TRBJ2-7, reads DVKVTQSSRYLVKRTGEKVFLECVQDMDHENMFWYRQDPGLGLRLIYFSYDVKMKEKGDIPEGYSVSREKKERFSLILESASTNQTSMYLCASSLPLLSGGTSGRGEQYFGPGTRLTVT.

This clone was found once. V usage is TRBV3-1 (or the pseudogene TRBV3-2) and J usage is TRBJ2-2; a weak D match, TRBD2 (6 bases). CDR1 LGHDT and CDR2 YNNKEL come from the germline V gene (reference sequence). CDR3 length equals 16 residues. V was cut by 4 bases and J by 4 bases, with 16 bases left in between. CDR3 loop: CASSRLAGIGTGELFF. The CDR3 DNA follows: TGTGCCAGCAGCCGGCTGGCGGGAATCGGCACCGGGGAGCTGTTTTTT.

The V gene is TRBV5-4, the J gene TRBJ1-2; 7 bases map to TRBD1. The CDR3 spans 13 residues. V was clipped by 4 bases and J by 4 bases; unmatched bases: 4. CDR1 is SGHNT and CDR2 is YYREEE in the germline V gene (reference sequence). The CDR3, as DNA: TGTGCCAGCAGCCAGGGGGACGGCTATGGCTACACCTTC. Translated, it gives CASSQGDGYGYTF.

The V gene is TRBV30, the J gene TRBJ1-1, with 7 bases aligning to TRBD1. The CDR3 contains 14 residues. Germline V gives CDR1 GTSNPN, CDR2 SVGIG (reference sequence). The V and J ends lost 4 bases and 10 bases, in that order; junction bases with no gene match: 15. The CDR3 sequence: CAWTQPEGARRAFF. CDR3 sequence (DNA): TGTGCCTGGACCCAACCGGAGGGGGCGAGGAGAGCTTTCTTT.

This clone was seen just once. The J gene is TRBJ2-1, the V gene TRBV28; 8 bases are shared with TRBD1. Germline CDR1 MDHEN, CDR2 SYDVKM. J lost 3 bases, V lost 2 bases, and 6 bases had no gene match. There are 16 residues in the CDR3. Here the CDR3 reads CASSLRLGQGYNEQFF. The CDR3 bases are TGTGCCAGCAGTTTAAGGCTAGGACAGGGCTACAATGAGCAGTTCTTC.

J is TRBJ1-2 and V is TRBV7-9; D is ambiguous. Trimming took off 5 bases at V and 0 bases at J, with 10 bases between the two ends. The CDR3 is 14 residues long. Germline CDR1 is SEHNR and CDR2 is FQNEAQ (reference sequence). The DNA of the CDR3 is TGTGCCAGCAGCCTCGGTTCTCCTAACTATGGCTACACCTTC. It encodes CASSLGSPNYGYTF.

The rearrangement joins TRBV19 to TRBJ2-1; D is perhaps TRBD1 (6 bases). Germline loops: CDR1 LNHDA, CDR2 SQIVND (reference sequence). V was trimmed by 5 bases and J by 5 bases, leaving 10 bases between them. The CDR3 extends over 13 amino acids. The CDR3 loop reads CASSGRGNNEQFF. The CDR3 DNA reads TGTGCCAGTAGTGGCAGGGGTAACAATGAGCAGTTCTTC.

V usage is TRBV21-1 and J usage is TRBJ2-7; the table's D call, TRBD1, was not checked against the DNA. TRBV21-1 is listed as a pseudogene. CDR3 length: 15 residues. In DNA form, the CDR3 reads TGTGCCAGCAGCGGACCTGACAGGGAGTCTTCCGAGCAGTACTTC. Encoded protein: CASSGPDRESSEQYF.

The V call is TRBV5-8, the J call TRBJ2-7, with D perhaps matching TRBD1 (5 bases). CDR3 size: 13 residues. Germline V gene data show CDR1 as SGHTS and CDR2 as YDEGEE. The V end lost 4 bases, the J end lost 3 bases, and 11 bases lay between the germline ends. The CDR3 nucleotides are TGTGCCAGCAGCAGGGGCGGCTACTACGAGCAGTACTTC. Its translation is CASSRGGYYEQYF.

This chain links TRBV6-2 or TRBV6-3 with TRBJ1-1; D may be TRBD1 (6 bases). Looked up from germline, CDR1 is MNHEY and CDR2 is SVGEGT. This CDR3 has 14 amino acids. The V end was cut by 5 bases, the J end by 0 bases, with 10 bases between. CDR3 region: CASSDGQMNTEAFF. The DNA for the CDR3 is TGTGCCAGCAGTGACGGACAGATGAACACTGAAGCTTTCTTT.

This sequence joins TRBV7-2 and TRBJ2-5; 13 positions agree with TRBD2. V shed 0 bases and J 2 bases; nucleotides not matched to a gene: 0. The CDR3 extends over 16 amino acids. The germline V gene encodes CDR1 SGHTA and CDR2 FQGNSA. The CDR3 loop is CASSLAGLAGQETQYF. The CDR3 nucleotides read TGTGCCAGCAGCTTAGCGGGACTAGCGGGGCAAGAGACCCAGTACTTC.

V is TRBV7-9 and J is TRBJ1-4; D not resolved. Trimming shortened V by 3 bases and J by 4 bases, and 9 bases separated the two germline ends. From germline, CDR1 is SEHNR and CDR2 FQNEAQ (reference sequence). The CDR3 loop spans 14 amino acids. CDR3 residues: CASSFEGFNEKLFF. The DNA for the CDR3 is TGTGCCAGCAGCTTCGAGGGATTTAATGAAAAACTGTTTTTT.

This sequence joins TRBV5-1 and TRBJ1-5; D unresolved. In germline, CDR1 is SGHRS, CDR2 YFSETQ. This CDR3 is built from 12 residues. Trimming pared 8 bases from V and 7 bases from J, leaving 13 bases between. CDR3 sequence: CARTTPGQPQHF. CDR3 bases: TGCGCCAGGACCACCCCGGGACAGCCCCAGCATTTT.

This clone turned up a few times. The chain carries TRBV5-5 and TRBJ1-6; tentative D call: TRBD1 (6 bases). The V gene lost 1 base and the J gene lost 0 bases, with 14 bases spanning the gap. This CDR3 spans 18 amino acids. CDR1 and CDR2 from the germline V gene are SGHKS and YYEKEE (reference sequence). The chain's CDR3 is CASSLSGGGYSYNSPLHF. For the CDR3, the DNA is TGTGCCAGCAGCTTGAGTGGCGGGGGCTACTCCTATAATTCACCCCTCCACTTT.

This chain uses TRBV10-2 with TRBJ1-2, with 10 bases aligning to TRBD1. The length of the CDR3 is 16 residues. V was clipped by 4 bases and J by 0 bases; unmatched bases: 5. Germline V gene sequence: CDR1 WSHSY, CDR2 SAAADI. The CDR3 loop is CASSGGQGLPNYGYTF. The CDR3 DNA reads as TGCGCCAGCAGTGGGGGACAGGGGCTACCTAACTATGGCTACACCTTC.

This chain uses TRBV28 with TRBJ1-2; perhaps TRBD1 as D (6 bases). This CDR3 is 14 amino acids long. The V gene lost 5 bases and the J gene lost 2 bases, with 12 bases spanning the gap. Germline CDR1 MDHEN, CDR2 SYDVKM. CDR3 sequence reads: CASSPGQKNYGYTF. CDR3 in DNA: TGTGCCAGCAGTCCAGGACAGAAGAACTATGGCTACACCTTC.

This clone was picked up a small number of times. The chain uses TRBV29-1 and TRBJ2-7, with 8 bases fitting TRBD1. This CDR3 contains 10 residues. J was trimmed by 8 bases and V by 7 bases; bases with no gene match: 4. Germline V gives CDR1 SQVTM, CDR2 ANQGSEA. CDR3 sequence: CSDTGGKQYF. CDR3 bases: TGCAGCGACACAGGGGGTAAGCAGTACTTC.

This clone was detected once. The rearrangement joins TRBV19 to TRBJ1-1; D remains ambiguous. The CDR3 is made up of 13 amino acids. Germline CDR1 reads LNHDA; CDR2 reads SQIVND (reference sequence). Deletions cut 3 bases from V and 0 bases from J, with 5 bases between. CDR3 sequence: CASSIGVNTEAFF. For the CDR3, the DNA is TGTGCCAGTAGTATCGGGGTGAACACTGAAGCTTTCTTT. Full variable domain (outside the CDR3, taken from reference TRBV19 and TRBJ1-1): DGGITQSPKYLFRKEGQNVTLSCEQNLNHDAMYWYRQDPGQGLRLIYYSQIVNDFQKGDIAEGYSVSREKKESFPLTVTSAQKNPTAFYLCASSIGVNTEAFFGQGTRLTVV.

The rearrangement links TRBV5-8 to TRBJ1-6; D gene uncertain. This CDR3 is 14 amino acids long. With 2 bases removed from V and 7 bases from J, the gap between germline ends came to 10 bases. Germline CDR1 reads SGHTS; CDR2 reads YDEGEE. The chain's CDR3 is CASSFWASNSPLHF. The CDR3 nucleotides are TGTGCCAGCAGCTTTTGGGCCTCGAATTCACCCCTCCACTTT.

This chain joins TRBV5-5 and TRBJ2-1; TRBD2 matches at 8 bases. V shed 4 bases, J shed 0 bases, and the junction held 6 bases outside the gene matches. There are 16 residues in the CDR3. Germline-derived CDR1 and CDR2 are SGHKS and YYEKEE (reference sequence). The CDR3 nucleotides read TGTGCCAGCAGCAGAACTAGCGGAACCTCCTACAATGAGCAGTTCTTC. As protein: CASSRTSGTSYNEQFF.

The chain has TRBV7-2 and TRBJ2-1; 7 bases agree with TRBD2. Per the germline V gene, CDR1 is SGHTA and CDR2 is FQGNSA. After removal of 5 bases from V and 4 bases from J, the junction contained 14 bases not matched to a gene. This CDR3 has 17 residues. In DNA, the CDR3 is TGTGCCAGCAGCCATTTCCCGGGGGGTCAATCATACAATGAGCAGTTCTTC. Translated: CASSHFPGGQSYNEQFF.